Sequencing of this T cell receptor (beta chain) was carried out in a study of vaccination and CD4 T cells after COVID-19. This clonotype was counted a few times. Its antigen is unknown. The assay that was used to sequence DNA from cultured CD4+ T cells was the Oncomine TCR Beta short-read assay. TCRdb used MiXCR to reprocess the PCR reads, holding one entry per CDR3 protein. This table holds about 24,000 distinct CDR3 sequences, roughly 33% found once. Unmatched junction bases numbered 3, after V lost 6 bases and J lost 2 bases. This CDR3 spans 14 amino acids. In germline, CDR1 is MDHEN, CDR2 SYDVKM. Time point described: late sampling 161 to 241 days after vaccination in a few convalescent patients. Treatment reported: roughly ten-day PBMC culture with coronavirus spike peptide pools or control peptides (ViraFEST assay).

V usage is TRBV28 and J usage is TRBJ2-7, with 11 nucleotides matching TRBD2. The TCR was taken from a human donor who had recovered from COVID-19. Sample: CD4+ T cells from blood, cultured in vitro, taken about 7 months after SARS-CoV-2 vaccination. The CDR3 protein is CASSSTSGTYEQYF. The DNA of the CDR3 is TGTGCCAGCAGCTCGACTAGCGGGACCTACGAGCAGTACTTC. Combining the CDR3 with reference TRBV28 and TRBJ2-7 gives the whole variable domain DVKVTQSSRYLVKRTGEKVFLECVQDMDHENMFWYRQDPGLGLRLIYFSYDVKMKEKGDIPEGYSVSREKKERFSLILESASTNQTSMYLCASSSTSGTYEQYFGPGTRLTVT.